This T cell receptor beta chain originates from a study of response to subunit inactivated influenza vaccine. Study-level points and caveats: Authors suggested that a seasonal influenza vaccination recruits few new T cells each time.

MiXCR was run by TCRdb on the RT-PCR reads, yielding one entry per CDR3 protein. The profile shows about 160,000 distinct CDR3 sequences, 11% of them singletons. This clonotype was seen repeatedly, ten times or more. Its antigen is not known. The TCR sequence derives from a man in his forties or fifties who received an inactivated influenza vaccine. The sequenced sample was non-naive T cells sorted from PBMCs, obtained about 40 days after vaccination.

CDR3 sequence: CASSLAGRGSTNEKLFF. In DNA, the CDR3 is TGCGCCAGCAGCTTGGCCGGGAGGGGATCAACTAATGAAAAACTGTTTTTT. This chain links TRBV5-1 with TRBJ1-4; D perhaps matches TRBD1 (5 bases). Germline CDR1 SGHRS, CDR2 YFSETQ. V shed 0 bases and J shed 0 bases, with 12 bases lying between them. This CDR3 is built from 17 residues.